These T cell receptor beta chains were read from a single sample in a study of early T cells in non-severe SARS-CoV-2 infection. TCRdb re-analysed the 5' RACE reads in MiXCR, keeping a single row per CDR3 protein. The sample gives fewer than 85,000 distinct CDR3 sequences, approximately 13% of which show up once; 0.95% to 1.5% is in the top ten. Sample: whole blood. These receptors came from an adult who was a healthcare worker with PCR-confirmed SARS-CoV-2 infection or an uninfected control (not recorded which). Each CDR3 is given with its conserved first and last residue. Fields, in order: CDR3 protein, CDR3 DNA, D gene, V gene, J gene, clone size. D genes are given only for firm matches. The listing skips clone size in some rows; elsewhere it reads once, few, many or a size class.

CDR3: CASKTLRAGASGANVLTF; DNA: TGTGCCAGCAAAACATTACGGGCCGGAGCCTCTGGGGCCAACGTCCTGACTTTC; D: NA; V: TRBV11-2; J: TRBJ2-6; size: many
CDR3: CASTPRGLYEQYF; DNA: TGTGCCAGCACCCCCAGGGGACTCTACGAGCAGTACTTC; D: NA; V: TRBV5-8; J: TRBJ2-7; size: NA
CDR3: CASSEPGVLYEQYF; DNA: TGCGCCAGCAGTGAGCCGGGGGTTCTCTACGAGCAGTACTTC; D: NA; V: TRBV10-2; J: TRBJ2-7; size: NA
CDR3: CASSKNLSGNTIYF; DNA: TGTGCCAGCAGTAAGAACCTCTCTGGAAACACCATATATTTT; D: NA; V: TRBV12-3/TRBV12-4; J: TRBJ1-3; size: many
CDR3: CSFQGGPGEETQYF; DNA: TGCAGCTTCCAAGGAGGTCCGGGAGAGGAGACCCAGTACTTC; D: NA; V: TRBV29-1; J: TRBJ2-5; size: few
CDR3: CASSQFSETQYF; DNA: TGTGCCAGCAGCCAATTTTCAGAGACCCAGTACTTC; D: NA; V: TRBV3-1; J: TRBJ2-5; size: NA
CDR3: CSARSGWFPTQYF; DNA: TGCAGCGCCAGGAGTGGTTGGTTCCCTACGCAGTATTTT; D: NA; V: TRBV29-1; J: TRBJ2-3; size: many
CDR3: CASSENQGSSYEQYF; DNA: TGTGCCAGCAGTGAAAACCAGGGGAGCTCCTACGAGCAGTACTTC; D: NA; V: TRBV6-1; J: TRBJ2-7; size: many
CDR3: CSASGSGGQPQHF; DNA: TGCAGTGCTAGTGGGTCGGGGGGCCAGCCCCAGCATTTT; D: NA; V: TRBV20-1; J: TRBJ1-5; size: many
CDR3: CASRDWTGGEQYF; DNA: TGTGCCAGCAGGGATTGGACAGGGGGCGAGCAGTACTTC; D: TRBD1; V: TRBV6-1; J: TRBJ2-7; size: NA
CDR3: CSAAWTSDYEQYF; DNA: TGCAGTGCCGCCTGGACTTCAGACTACGAGCAGTACTTC; D: NA; V: TRBV20-1; J: TRBJ2-7; size: many
CDR3: CASSQRGVINEQFF; DNA: TGTGCCAGCAGCCAAAGGGGGGTTATCAATGAGCAGTTCTTC; D: NA; V: TRBV14; J: TRBJ2-1; size: many
CDR3: CASSEGTLEGDEQYF; DNA: TGTGCCAGCAGCGAGGGGACCCTTGAGGGGGACGAGCAGTACTTC; D: NA; V: TRBV9; J: TRBJ2-7; size: many
CDR3: CASSVYGGPNNEQFF; DNA: TGTGCCAGCAGCGTATACGGGGGGCCTAACAATGAGCAGTTCTTC; D: NA; V: TRBV9; J: TRBJ2-1; size: NA
CDR3: CASSPAGGGADTQYF; DNA: TGTGCCAGCAGCCCAGCGGGGGGAGGGGCAGATACGCAGTATTTT; D: TRBD2; V: TRBV11-2; J: TRBJ2-3; size: NA
CDR3: CASSLIAGGDNEQFF; DNA: TGTGCCAGCAGTTTAATAGCGGGGGGGGACAATGAGCAGTTCTTC; D: TRBD2; V: TRBV12-3/TRBV12-4; J: TRBJ2-1; size: NA
CDR3: CASSLAPTGMDEQYF; DNA: TGTGCCAGCAGCCTCGCCCCGACAGGGATGGACGAGCAGTACTTC; D: TRBD1; V: TRBV9; J: TRBJ2-7; size: NA
CDR3: CASSLRGPHGVCQPQHF; DNA: TGTGCCAGCAGCTTAAGAGGACCCCACGGAGTCTGTCAGCCCCAGCATTTT; D: NA; V: TRBV11-3; J: TRBJ1-5; size: many
CDR3: CASSSLTVSIYNEQFF; DNA: TGTGCCAGCAGCTCCTTGACGGTATCGATCTACAATGAGCAGTTCTTC; D: NA; V: TRBV7-8; J: TRBJ2-1; size: many
CDR3: CASSLSGDSGEQFF; DNA: TGTGCCAGCAGCCTGTCGGGGGACAGCGGCGAGCAGTTCTTC; D: NA; V: TRBV5-4; J: TRBJ2-1; size: NA
CDR3: CASNRLGSNYGYTF; DNA: TGTGCCAGCAATCGACTGGGGTCTAACTATGGCTACACCTTC; D: NA; V: TRBV9; J: TRBJ1-2; size: NA
CDR3: CASSEGSGTGDNEQFF; DNA: TGTGCCAGCAGCGAGGGATCCGGGACAGGGGACAATGAGCAGTTCTTC; D: TRBD1; V: TRBV6-4; J: TRBJ2-1; size: many
CDR3: CASSVDRSAVAKNIQYF; DNA: TGTGCCAGCAGCGTAGATAGGTCCGCTGTAGCCAAAAACATTCAGTACTTC; D: NA; V: TRBV9; J: TRBJ2-4; size: NA
CDR3: CASRTLPGREFF; DNA: TGTGCCAGCAGAACACTGCCCGGGAGGGAGTTCTTC; D: TRBD2; V: TRBV6-2/TRBV6-3; J: TRBJ2-1; size: many
CDR3: CASSLRGLAGNPNTGELFF; DNA: TGTGCCAGCAGCCTAAGGGGACTAGCGGGGAACCCGAACACCGGGGAGCTGTTTTTT; D: TRBD2; V: TRBV11-2; J: TRBJ2-2; size: many
CDR3: CASSHRDNSYEQYF; DNA: TGTGCCAGCAGCCACCGGGACAACTCCTACGAGCAGTACTTC; D: NA; V: TRBV7-9; J: TRBJ2-7; size: many
CDR3: CSVSDREAFF; DNA: TGCAGCGTTTCGGACAGGGAAGCTTTCTTT; D: TRBD1; V: TRBV29-1; J: TRBJ1-1; size: many
CDR3: CASSLDRQSSTDTQYF; DNA: TGTGCCAGCAGCTTAGATCGGCAGTCTAGCACAGATACGCAGTATTTT; D: NA; V: TRBV11-2; J: TRBJ2-3; size: many
CDR3: CASSEVGDASLEFF; DNA: TGTGCCAGCAGTGAAGTGGGGGATGCTTCTTTGGAGTTCTTC; D: NA; V: TRBV25-1; J: TRBJ2-1; size: many
CDR3: CASSSDTVYLQLSPLHF; DNA: TGTGCCAGCAGTTCCGACACAGTCTACTTACAACTTTCACCCCTCCACTTT; D: NA; V: TRBV28; J: TRBJ1-6; size: many
CDR3: CASSLELASELIF; DNA: TGCGCCAGCAGCTTGGAGTTGGCTTCGGAGCTTATCTTC; D: NA; V: TRBV5-1; J: TRBJ2-1; size: NA
CDR3: CASSQSTSGSYEQYF; DNA: TGCGCCAGCAGCCAATCGACTAGCGGGAGCTACGAGCAGTACTTC; D: TRBD2; V: TRBV4-3; J: TRBJ2-7; size: NA
CDR3: CASSLRTATDTQYF; DNA: TGTGCCAGCAGTTTACGCACAGCAACAGATACGCAGTATTTT; D: NA; V: TRBV12-3/TRBV12-4; J: TRBJ2-3; size: many
CDR3: CASSLDRGYLAGSETQYF; DNA: TGCGCCAGCAGCCTCGACAGGGGGTATCTAGCGGGGTCGGAGACCCAGTACTTC; D: NA; V: TRBV5-1; J: TRBJ2-5; size: many
CDR3: CASSSRGRTNIQYF; DNA: TGTGCCAGCAGCTCCCGGGGCCGGACAAACATTCAGTACTTC; D: NA; V: TRBV7-9; J: TRBJ2-4; size: many
CDR3: CASSSTDVSVAQHF; DNA: TGTGCCAGCAGTTCTACGGACGTGTCTGTAGCCCAGCATTTT; D: NA; V: TRBV12-3/TRBV12-4; J: TRBJ1-5; size: many
CDR3: CASSYLDSPLHF; DNA: TGTGCCAGCAGTTATTTGGATTCACCCCTCCACTTT; D: NA; V: TRBV6-2/TRBV6-3; J: TRBJ1-6; size: NA
CDR3: CASSLLNTGGYGYTF; DNA: TGCGCCAGCAGCTTGCTCAATACAGGGGGCTATGGCTACACCTTC; D: TRBD1; V: TRBV5-1; J: TRBJ1-2; size: NA
CDR3: CASSLGRGRGQPQHF; DNA: TGTGCCAGCAGCTTAGGCAGGGGGCGAGGACAGCCCCAGCATTTT; D: TRBD1; V: TRBV7-2; J: TRBJ1-5; size: many
CDR3: CASSLDPASGKDNEQFF; DNA: TGTGCCAGCAGCTTAGATCCGGCTAGCGGGAAAGACAATGAGCAGTTCTTC; D: TRBD2; V: TRBV7-8; J: TRBJ2-1; size: many
CDR3: CASSYDLQTETQYF; DNA: TGTGCCAGCAGTTATGATCTTCAGACGGAGACCCAGTACTTC; D: NA; V: TRBV6-6; J: TRBJ2-5; size: many
CDR3: CASSRTGMTEAFF; DNA: TGCGCCAGCAGCAGGACAGGGATGACTGAAGCTTTCTTT; D: TRBD1; V: TRBV5-1; J: TRBJ1-1; size: many
CDR3: CASSLDGPIQYF; DNA: TGTGCCAGCAGCTTAGACGGCCCGATTCAGTACTTC; D: NA; V: TRBV11-2; J: TRBJ2-4; size: many
CDR3: CASSPDNAYEQYF; DNA: TGTGCCAGCAGTCCCGACAACGCCTACGAGCAGTACTTC; D: NA; V: TRBV28; J: TRBJ2-7; size: many
CDR3: CASSPEGGRPYNEQFF; DNA: TGTGCCAGCAGTCCCGAGGGAGGGCGGCCCTACAATGAGCAGTTCTTC; D: TRBD2; V: TRBV6-5; J: TRBJ2-1; size: few
CDR3: CASRPGGAGANVLTF; DNA: TGTGCCAGCAGACCCGGGGGGGCTGGGGCCAACGTCCTGACTTTC; D: TRBD2; V: TRBV7-9; J: TRBJ2-6; size: NA
CDR3: CASRQDGQETQYF; DNA: TGTGCCAGCAGACAGGATGGCCAAGAGACCCAGTACTTC; D: NA; V: TRBV28; J: TRBJ2-5; size: few
CDR3: CASSFRSGTESTDTQYF; DNA: TGTGCCAGCAGTTTTCGGTCCGGGACGGAGAGCACAGATACGCAGTATTTT; D: NA; V: TRBV12-3/TRBV12-4; J: TRBJ2-3; size: many
CDR3: CASSQAEQGGAAGELFF; DNA: TGTGCCAGCAGCCAGGCAGAACAGGGAGGGGCGGCCGGGGAGCTGTTTTTT; D: NA; V: TRBV4-2; J: TRBJ2-2; size: many
CDR3: CASTTGTSGRGFFGGQFF; DNA: TGTGCCAGCACCACCGGGACTAGCGGGAGAGGTTTCTTTGGAGGGCAGTTCTTC; D: TRBD2; V: TRBV28; J: TRBJ2-1; size: many
CDR3: CASSLARQGLAEAFF; DNA: TGTGCCAGCAGCTTAGCCCGGCAGGGGTTAGCTGAAGCTTTCTTT; D: NA; V: TRBV7-9; J: TRBJ1-1; size: many
CDR3: CASSSLQVSYEQYF; DNA: TGTGCCAGCAGTTCTCTCCAGGTTTCCTACGAGCAGTACTTC; D: NA; V: TRBV27; J: TRBJ2-7; size: few
CDR3: CASSLRQGPDTQYF; DNA: TGTGCCAGCAGTTTACGACAGGGCCCAGATACGCAGTATTTT; D: TRBD1; V: TRBV27; J: TRBJ2-3; size: many